A selection of T cell receptor beta chains follows, all from one sample in a study of cytomegalovirus exposure and HLA in healthy donors. The table came from immunoSEQ multiplex PCR; TCRdb's copy has only in-frame clones and leaves some out. The sample holds approximately 160,000 clones, 68% seen once. Sequencing used PBMCs. The receptors were sampled from a woman in her thirties or forties in good health and CMV-seropositive. CDR3s include the opening cysteine and the closing phenylalanine or tryptophan. Fields, in order: clone size, D gene, J gene, V gene, CDR3 protein, CDR3 DNA. A D gene is named only where the DNA matches it firmly. Size is stated for part of the rows, as once, few or many counts, or as a class when the clone is expanded.

-,TRBD2,TRBJ2-1,TRBV11-3,CASSLELGSGSSYNEQFF,TGTGCCAGCAGCTTAGAGCTGGGTAGCGGGAGCTCCTACAATGAGCAGTTCTTC
-,-,TRBJ2-5,TRBV21-1,CASSKARTGRLGTQYF,TGTGCCAGCAGCAAAGCGCGAACAGGCCGCTTAGGGACCCAGTACTTC
-,TRBD2,TRBJ2-7,TRBV4-1,CASSPSLLLAGDHRGEQYF,TGCGCCAGCAGCCCTAGCCTCTTGCTAGCGGGAGACCACCGAGGGGAGCAGTACTTC
-,-,TRBJ1-6,TRBV27,CASSFSLMGRKNSPLHF,TGTGCCAGCAGTTTCTCCCTAATGGGGCGGAAGAATTCACCCCTCCACTTT
-,-,TRBJ2-7,TRBV11-2,CASSRSYEQYF,TGTGCCAGCAGCCGCTCCTACGAGCAGTACTTC
-,TRBD2,TRBJ2-5,TRBV4-1,CASSPMGLAGGKETQYF,TGCGCCAGCAGCCCCATGGGGCTAGCGGGAGGGAAAGAGACCCAGTACTTC
once,-,TRBJ1-1,TRBV7-2,CAVEVNTEAFF,TGTGCCGTAGAGGTAAACACTGAAGCTTTCTTT
-,TRBD1,TRBJ2-7,TRBV5-1,CASSQGQGVDEQYF,TGCGCCAGCAGCCAGGGACAGGGAGTCGACGAGCAGTACTTC
-,TRBD1,TRBJ2-3,TRBV10-2,CASSPSPGQGADTQYF,TGCGCCAGCAGTCCTTCCCCGGGACAGGGGGCAGATACGCAGTATTTT
-,-,TRBJ2-7,TRBV6-5,CASSSTGSYEQYF,TGTGCCAGCAGTTCAACAGGGTCCTACGAGCAGTACTTC
once,TRBD2,TRBJ2-1,TRBV9,CASSPPSGRGEQFF,TGTGCCAGCAGCCCCCCAAGCGGGAGGGGTGAGCAGTTCTTC
-,TRBD2,TRBJ2-1,TRBV5-1,CASGGRAAGDEQFF,TGCGCCAGCGGGGGGAGGGCTGCCGGGGATGAGCAGTTCTTC
once,TRBD2,TRBJ2-7,TRBV19,CASSAGTSGYEQYF,TGTGCCAGTAGTGCCGGGACTAGCGGATATGAGCAGTACTTC
-,-,TRBJ1-1,TRBV14,CASSQGAGRTEAFF,TGTGCCAGCAGCCAAGGGGCAGGGAGGACTGAAGCTTTCTTT
-,-,TRBJ1-5,TRBV6-1,CASSDSDQPQHF,TGTGCCAGCAGTGACAGCGATCAGCCCCAGCATTTT
-,TRBD1,TRBJ1-3,TRBV4-2,CASSRDRGGNTIYF,TGTGCCAGCAGCCGGGACAGGGGTGGAAACACCATATATTTT
-,-,TRBJ1-6,TRBV5-6,CASSFDRDLHF,TGTGCCAGCAGCTTCGACAGAGACCTCCACTTT
-,-,TRBJ1-3,TRBV5-1,CASSFGEASGNTIYF,TGCGCCAGCAGCTTCGGGGAGGCCTCTGGAAACACCATATATTTT
-,-,TRBJ1-2,TRBV4-1,CASSQVGGNRGGYPF,TGCGCCAGCAGCCAGGTCGGGGGGAATAGAGGAGGCTACCCCTTC
-,TRBD2,TRBJ2-1,TRBV7-9,CASSLSSRTSPISNEQFF,TGTGCCAGCAGCTTAAGTTCGCGGACTAGCCCAATTTCCAATGAGCAGTTCTTC
-,-,TRBJ2-3,TRBV10-2,CASSEYRAITDTQYF,TGCGCCAGCAGTGAATACAGGGCGATCACAGATACGCAGTATTTT
-,-,TRBJ2-1,TRBV2,CASSEALQSTYNEQFF,TGTGCCAGCAGTGAAGCGCTACAGTCAACCTACAATGAGCAGTTCTTC
once,-,TRBJ2-7,TRBV11-2,CASSFVTGTSYEQYF,TGTGCCAGCAGCTTCGTAACCGGGACTTCGTACGAGCAGTACTTC
-,-,TRBJ1-4,TRBV7-2,CASSLDRVEKLFF,TGTGCCAGCAGCTTAGACAGGGTTGAAAAACTGTTTTTT
-,TRBD2,TRBJ2-5,TRBV5-1,CASSGEGTETQYF,TGCGCCAGCAGTGGGGAGGGAACAGAGACCCAGTACTTC
-,TRBD2,TRBJ2-1,TRBV27,CASSPGERGSYNEQFF,TGTGCCAGCAGCCCTGGGGAGCGGGGCTCCTACAATGAGCAGTTCTTC
-,TRBD1,TRBJ1-2,TRBV4-1,CASSQILQGAAGYTF,TGCGCCAGCAGCCAAATTCTTCAGGGGGCCGCTGGCTACACCTTC
once,TRBD1,TRBJ2-6,TRBV29-1,CSVTSGGTGANVLTF,TGCAGCGTTACATCAGGGGGCACTGGGGCCAACGTCCTGACTTTC
-,-,TRBJ1-2,TRBV29-1,CSVEQEGYTF,TGCAGCGTTGAGCAGGAAGGCTACACCTTC
-,TRBD1,TRBJ2-7,TRBV5-1,CASSFRDRSLNEQYF,TGCGCCAGCAGCTTTCGGGACAGATCCCTGAACGAGCAGTACTTC
-,-,TRBJ2-3,TRBV9,CASSVEAARTDTQYF,TGTGCCAGCAGCGTAGAAGCCGCGAGGACAGATACGCAGTATTTT
-,TRBD2,TRBJ2-3,TRBV28,CASRAGGGPTDTQYF,TGTGCCAGCAGAGCGGGAGGGGGCCCCACAGATACGCAGTATTTT
-,TRBD2,TRBJ2-7,TRBV7-2,CASSSQRGGLSEQYF,TGTGCCAGCAGCTCTCAGCGGGGGGGCCTCTCCGAGCAGTACTTC
once,-,TRBJ1-3,TRBV6-1,CASSEERASGNTIYF,TGTGCCAGCAGTGAAGAGCGGGCCTCAGGAAACACCATATATTTT
few,-,TRBJ1-2,TRBV7-9,CSSSPVGADGYTF,TGTTCCAGCAGCCCTGTGGGGGCAGATGGCTACACCTTC
-,TRBD2,TRBJ2-7,TRBV6-5,CASRRLAGLYEQYF,TGTGCCAGCAGACGACTAGCGGGATTGTACGAGCAGTACTTC
-,-,TRBJ2-3,TRBV5-1,CASSLYQSTDTQYF,TGCGCCAGCAGCTTGTACCAGAGCACAGATACGCAGTATTTT
-,-,TRBJ2-7,TRBV6-6,CASRTGSYEQYF,TGTGCCAGCAGGACGGGGTCCTACGAGCAGTACTTC
few,TRBD1,TRBJ1-1,TRBV19,CASLTGGRVTEAFF,TGTGCCAGCCTGACAGGGGGCCGGGTCACTGAAGCTTTCTTT
-,TRBD2,TRBJ2-3,TRBV10-3,CAISERTSGGDTQYF,TGTGCCATCAGTGAGAGGACTAGCGGGGGAGATACGCAGTATTTT
-,-,TRBJ2-2,TRBV7-9,CSSSPPMTGDTGELFF,TGTTCCAGCAGCCCACCGATGACCGGAGACACCGGGGAGCTGTTTTTT
few,-,TRBJ2-7,TRBV27,CASRGLSYEQYF,TGTGCCAGCAGGGGACTCTCCTACGAGCAGTACTTC
-,TRBD2,TRBJ2-3,TRBV6-1,CASSGQAGGPSTDTQYF,TGTGCCAGCAGTGGCCAAGCGGGGGGGCCGAGCACAGATACGCAGTATTTT
-,TRBD1,TRBJ2-3,TRBV18,CASSLGTGRIDTQYF,TGTGCCAGCTCCCTCGGGACAGGGCGGATAGATACGCAGTATTTT
-,-,TRBJ2-1,TRBV21-1,CATPAGSSYNEQFF,TGTGCCACCCCCGCGGGAAGCTCCTACAATGAGCAGTTCTTC
-,TRBD2,TRBJ2-7,TRBV7-2,CASSLAPGGSFAEQYF,TGTGCCAGCAGCTTAGCCCCCGGGGGGTCTTTTGCCGAGCAGTACTTC
once,TRBD1,TRBJ2-7,TRBV7-9,CASSPTGAGEQYF,TGTGCCAGCAGCCCGACAGGGGCAGGCGAGCAGTACTTC
once,-,TRBJ2-7,TRBV6-5,CASSYRGYEQYF,TGTGCCAGCAGTTATCGGGGCTACGAGCAGTACTTC
-,TRBD2,TRBJ2-1,TRBV27,CASSPRFAAGVNNEQFF,TGTGCCAGCAGTCCCCGATTCGCAGCGGGAGTAAACAATGAGCAGTTCTTC
-,-,TRBJ1-1,TRBV7-9,CASSFYQGMNTEAFF,TGTGCCAGCAGCTTTTATCAGGGAATGAACACTGAAGCTTTCTTT
-,TRBD1,TRBJ1-6,TRBV5-1,CASSFSKGGQGNSPLHF,TGCGCCAGCAGCTTTTCGAAGGGCGGACAGGGAAATTCACCCCTCCACTTT
once,TRBD1,TRBJ2-2,TRBV10-3,CAISDATGSFIGELFF,TGTGCCATCAGTGATGCGACAGGGTCGTTTATCGGGGAGCTGTTTTTT
few,TRBD1,TRBJ2-7,TRBV10-3,CAIRRTGGSYEQYF,TGTGCCATCAGGAGGACAGGGGGCTCCTACGAGCAGTACTTC
-,-,TRBJ2-7,TRBV18,CASSPPGLSIPYEQYF,TGTGCCAGCTCACCACCGGGGCTAAGCATCCCCTACGAGCAGTACTTC
-,-,TRBJ2-7,TRBV14,CASSPRTPAREQYF,TGTGCCAGCAGCCCGAGGACTCCCGCCCGCGAGCAGTACTTC
once,-,TRBJ1-6,TRBV7-9,CASSLGQTAGRSPLHF,TGTGCCAGCAGCTTAGGTCAGACAGCCGGACGTTCACCCCTCCACTTT
-,TRBD1,TRBJ2-3,TRBV5-1,CASSPDRGHTDTQYF,TGCGCCAGCAGCCCGGACAGGGGACACACAGATACGCAGTATTTT
-,TRBD1,TRBJ2-7,TRBV4-2,CASSLGQGAYEQYF,TGTGCCAGCAGCCTGGGACAGGGGGCCTACGAGCAGTACTTC